This T cell receptor beta chain was found in a study of human versus mouse CDR3 diversity and MHC coevolution. Method: immunoSEQ multiplex PCR; TCRdb's copy keeps in-frame clones and lacks some. Of some 80,000 clones listed, less than 95% are singletons. The CDR3 runs 16 residues. The specimen sequenced was naive CD4+ T cells from blood. Indicated subset: CD45RO-negative CD62L-positive naive CD4 T cells. This sequence joins TRBV21-1 and TRBJ2-7; whether TRBD1, the table's D call, matches the DNA was not checked. TRBV21-1 is described as a pseudogene. The clonotype comes from a person between 25 and 70 years old in good health. Here the CDR3 DNA reads TGTGCCAGCAGCAAGAGGGGTAGGGGGCGCAGGAACGAGCAGTACTTC. It translates to CASSKRGRGRRNEQYF.